Described below is a single TCR beta chain sequence and its context. Each CDR3 protein gets one entry after TCRdb re-called the 5' RACE reads with MiXCR. The top ten hold about 14% of the sample, which has about 220,000 distinct CDR3 sequences, 5.5% to 7.5% seen once. These data come from a study of identical twins. CDR1 is SGHTA, CDR2 FQGNSA, per germline. The CDR3 sequence is 17 residues long. Trimming shortened V by 8 bases and J by 2 bases, and 23 bases separated the two germline ends. These data are also associated with another study on T cells expressing NK-cell markers.

The sample was CD8+ T cells sorted from blood. This chain uses TRBV7-2 with TRBJ2-3; possibly TRBD2 for D (6 bases). This clonotype was sampled from a woman aged 18-35 years in good health. The CDR3 nucleotides read TGTGCCAGCGGGTGGGGTGATAGCGGATCGGTCACAGATACGCAGTATTTT. It yields the protein CASGWGDSGSVTDTQYF.